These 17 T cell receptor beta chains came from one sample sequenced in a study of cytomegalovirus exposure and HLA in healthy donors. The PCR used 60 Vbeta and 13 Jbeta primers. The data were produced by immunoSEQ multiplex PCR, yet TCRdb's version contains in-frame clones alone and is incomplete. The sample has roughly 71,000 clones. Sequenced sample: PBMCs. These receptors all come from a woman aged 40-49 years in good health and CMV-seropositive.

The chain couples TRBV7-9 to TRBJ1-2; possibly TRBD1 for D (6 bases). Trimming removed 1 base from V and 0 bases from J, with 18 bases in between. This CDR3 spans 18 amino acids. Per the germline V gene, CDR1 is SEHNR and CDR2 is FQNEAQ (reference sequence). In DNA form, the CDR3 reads TGTGCCAGCAGCTTAGGGGCGGGGGGCTTAAACACTAACTATGGCTACACCTTC. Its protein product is CASSLGAGGLNTNYGYTF.

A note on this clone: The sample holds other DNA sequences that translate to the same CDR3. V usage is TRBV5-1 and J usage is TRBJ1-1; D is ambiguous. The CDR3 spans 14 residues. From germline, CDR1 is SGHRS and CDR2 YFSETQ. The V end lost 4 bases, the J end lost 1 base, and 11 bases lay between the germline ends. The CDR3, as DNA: TGCGCCAGCAGCCTAGAGGGAGGGAACACTGAAGCTTTCTTT. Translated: CASSLEGGNTEAFF.

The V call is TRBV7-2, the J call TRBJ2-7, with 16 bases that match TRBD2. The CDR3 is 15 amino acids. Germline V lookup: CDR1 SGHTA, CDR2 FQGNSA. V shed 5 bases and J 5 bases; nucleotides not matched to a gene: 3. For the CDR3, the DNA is TGTGCCAGCAGCCCGGGACTAGCGGGGGGGCACGAGCAGTACTTC. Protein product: CASSPGLAGGHEQYF.

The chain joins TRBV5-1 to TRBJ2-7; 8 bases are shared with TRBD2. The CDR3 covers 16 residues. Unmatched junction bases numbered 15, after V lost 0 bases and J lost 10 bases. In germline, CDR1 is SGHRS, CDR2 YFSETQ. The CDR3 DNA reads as TGCGCCAGCAGCTTGGAGGGGAGCGGGAGTATTTCTCTCCAGTACTTC. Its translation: CASSLEGSGSISLQYF.

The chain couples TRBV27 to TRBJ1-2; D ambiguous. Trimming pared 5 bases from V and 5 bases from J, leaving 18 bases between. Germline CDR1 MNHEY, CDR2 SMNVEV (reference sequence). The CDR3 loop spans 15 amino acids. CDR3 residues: CASSPRASAGYGYTF. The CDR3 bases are TGTGCCAGCAGTCCCCGAGCCTCTGCGGGGTATGGCTACACCTTC.

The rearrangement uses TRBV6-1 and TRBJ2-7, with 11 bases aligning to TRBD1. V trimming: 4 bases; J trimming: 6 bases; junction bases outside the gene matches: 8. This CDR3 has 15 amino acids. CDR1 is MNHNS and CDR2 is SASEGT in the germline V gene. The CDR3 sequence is CASSVRAGTGGEQYF. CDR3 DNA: TGTGCCAGCAGTGTACGAGCCGGGACAGGGGGCGAGCAGTACTTC.

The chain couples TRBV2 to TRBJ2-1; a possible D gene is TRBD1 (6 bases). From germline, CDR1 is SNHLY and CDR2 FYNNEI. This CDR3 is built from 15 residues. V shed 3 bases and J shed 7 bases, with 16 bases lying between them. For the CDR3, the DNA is TGTGCCAGCAGTGACGGGCAGGGGTCAAGAAATGAGCAGTTCTTC. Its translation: CASSDGQGSRNEQFF.

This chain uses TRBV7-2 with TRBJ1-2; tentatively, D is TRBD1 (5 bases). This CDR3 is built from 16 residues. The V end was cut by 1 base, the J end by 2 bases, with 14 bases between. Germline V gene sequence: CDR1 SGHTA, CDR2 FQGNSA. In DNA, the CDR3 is TGTGCCAGCAGCTTAGTTGGCGACAGAACCAACTATGGCTACACCTTC. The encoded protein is CASSLVGDRTNYGYTF.

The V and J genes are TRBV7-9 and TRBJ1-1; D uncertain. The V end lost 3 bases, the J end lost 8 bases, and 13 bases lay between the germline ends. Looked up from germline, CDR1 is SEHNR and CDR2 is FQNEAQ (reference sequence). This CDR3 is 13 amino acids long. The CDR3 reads CASSFGAGYEAFF. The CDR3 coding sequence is TGTGCCAGCAGCTTTGGCGCAGGTTACGAAGCTTTCTTT.

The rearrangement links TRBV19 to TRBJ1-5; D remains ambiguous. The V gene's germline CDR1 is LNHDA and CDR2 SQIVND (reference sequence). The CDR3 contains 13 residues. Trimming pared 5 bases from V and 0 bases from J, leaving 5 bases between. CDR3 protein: CASSYSSNQPQHF. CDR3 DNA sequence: TGTGCCAGTAGTTACAGTAGCAATCAGCCCCAGCATTTT. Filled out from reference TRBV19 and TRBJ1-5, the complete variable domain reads DGGITQSPKYLFRKEGQNVTLSCEQNLNHDAMYWYRQDPGQGLRLIYYSQIVNDFQKGDIAEGYSVSREKKESFPLTVTSAQKNPTAFYLCASSYSSNQPQHFGDGTRLSIL.

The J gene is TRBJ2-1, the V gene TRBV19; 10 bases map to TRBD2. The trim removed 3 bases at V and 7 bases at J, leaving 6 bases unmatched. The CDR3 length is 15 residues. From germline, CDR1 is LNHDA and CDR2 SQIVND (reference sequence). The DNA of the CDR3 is TGTGCCAGTAGTATCGAGCGGGGGGGAAGAAATGAGCAGTTCTTC. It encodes CASSIERGGRNEQFF. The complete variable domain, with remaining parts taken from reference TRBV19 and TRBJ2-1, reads DGGITQSPKYLFRKEGQNVTLSCEQNLNHDAMYWYRQDPGQGLRLIYYSQIVNDFQKGDIAEGYSVSREKKESFPLTVTSAQKNPTAFYLCASSIERGGRNEQFFGPGTRLTVL.

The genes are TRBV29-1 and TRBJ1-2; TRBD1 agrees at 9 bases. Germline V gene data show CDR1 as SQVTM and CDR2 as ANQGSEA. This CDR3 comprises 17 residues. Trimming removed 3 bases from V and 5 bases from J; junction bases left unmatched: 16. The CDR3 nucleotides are TGCAGCGTTGATCAGCTCGGGACAGGGCTTAGAGGGTATGGCTACACCTTC. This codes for CSVDQLGTGLRGYGYTF. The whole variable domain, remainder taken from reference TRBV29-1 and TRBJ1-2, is SAVISQKPSRDICQRGTSLTIQCQVDSQVTMMFWYRQQPGQSLTLIATANQGSEATYESGFVIDKFPISRPNLTFSTLTVSNMSPEDSSIYLCSVDQLGTGLRGYGYTFGSGTRLTVV.

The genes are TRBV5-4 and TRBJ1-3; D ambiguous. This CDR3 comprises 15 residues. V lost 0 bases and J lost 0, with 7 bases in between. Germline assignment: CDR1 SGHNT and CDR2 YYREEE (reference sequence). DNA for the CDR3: TGTGCCAGCAGCTTGGGAGGAAACTCTGGAAACACCATATATTTT. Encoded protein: CASSLGGNSGNTIYF.

The CDR3 sequence: CASSFSGVRATGEQYF. As DNA, the CDR3 is TGTGCCAGCAGCTTTAGCGGGGTAAGGGCTACTGGCGAGCAGTACTTC. The V gene is TRBV7-2, the J gene TRBJ2-5; 8 nucleotides line up with TRBD2. The end of the DNA fits TRBJ2-7 better, so the J call may be wrong. The CDR3 has 16 amino acids. The germline gives CDR1 SGHTA, CDR2 FQGNSA.

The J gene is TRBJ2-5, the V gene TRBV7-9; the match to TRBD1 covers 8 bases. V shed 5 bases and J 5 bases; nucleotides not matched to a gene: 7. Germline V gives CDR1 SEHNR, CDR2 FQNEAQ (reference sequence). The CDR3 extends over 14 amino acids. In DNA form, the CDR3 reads TGTGCCAGCAGCCTACAGGGGGGTGGGGAGACCCAGTACTTC. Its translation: CASSLQGGGETQYF.

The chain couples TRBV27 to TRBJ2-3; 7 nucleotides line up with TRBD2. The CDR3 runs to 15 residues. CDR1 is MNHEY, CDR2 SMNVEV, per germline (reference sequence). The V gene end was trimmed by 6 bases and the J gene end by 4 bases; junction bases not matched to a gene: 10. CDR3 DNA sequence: TGTGCCAGCAGCCGGACTAGTTCAGGAGCAGATACGCAGTATTTT. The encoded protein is CASSRTSSGADTQYF.

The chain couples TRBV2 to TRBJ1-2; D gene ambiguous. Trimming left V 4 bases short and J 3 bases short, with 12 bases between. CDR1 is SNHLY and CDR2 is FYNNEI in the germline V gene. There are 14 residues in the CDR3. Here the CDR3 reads CASSGGNWDYGYTF. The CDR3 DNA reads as TGTGCCAGCAGTGGAGGGAATTGGGACTATGGCTACACCTTC.